The source of this T cell receptor beta chain is a study of PD-L1 blockade in urothelial cancer. Stated time point: pretreatment peripheral blood. For this clone: The identical CDR3 is also encoded by other nucleotide sequences in the sample.

Sequencing used immunoSEQ multiplex PCR; TCRdb keeps in-frame clones, though not all of them. In the table there are 130,000 or so clones, approximately 84% of which are singletons. Germline CDR1 and CDR2: SGDLS and YYNGEE. J was trimmed by 2 bases and V by 0 bases; bases with no gene match: 2. This CDR3 contains 14 residues. The TCR was taken from a man aged 45-60 years with urothelial cancer. The sample consisted of PBMCs, taken around atezolizumab (anti-PD-L1) treatment. The V gene is TRBV9, the J gene TRBJ2-7, with TRBD2 identical over 7 bases. DNA of the CDR3: TGTGCCAGCAGCGTAGGGCGGGGGACCTACGAGCAGTACTTC. It yields the protein CASSVGRGTYEQYF.